This section outlines one T cell receptor beta chain sequence together with its context. This specimen belongs to a study of shared clonotypes between healthy human individuals. The data were produced by immunoSEQ multiplex PCR, yet TCRdb's version contains in-frame clones alone and is incomplete. Of approximately 530,000 clones in the sample, approximately 94% were seen once. The V end lost 0 bases, the J end lost 4 bases, and 13 bases lay between the germline ends. The length of the CDR3 is 15 residues. Germline CDR1 reads SGHRS; CDR2 reads YFSETQ. The sequence derives from a woman between 25 and 40 years old in good health. Sequenced material: naive CD4+ T cells sorted from blood. Subset in this sample: CD45RA+ positively selected. The chain recombines TRBV5-1 with TRBJ1-2; TRBD1 is a possible D gene (6 bases). The CDR3 nucleotides are TGCGCCAGCAGCTTGGATCCGGGAGGGGGCTATGGCTACACCTTC. Amino acids: CASSLDPGGGYGYTF.